One and the same sample provided the 3 T cell receptor beta chains below, sequenced in a study of cytomegalovirus exposure and HLA in healthy donors. The PCR ran on 60 Vbeta and 13 Jbeta primers. The protocol was immunoSEQ multiplex PCR, while the TCRdb copy is restricted to in-frame clones and leaves out a portion. Altogether 200,000 to 250,000 clones are present, just over 75% being singletons, with the ten largest covering roughly 2.5%. Sequencing was performed on PBMCs. The source of these receptors is a woman aged 60-75 years in good health and CMV-seropositive.

V gene TRBV5-4 combines with J gene TRBJ2-5; 7 bases line up with TRBD1. CDR1 is SGHNT, CDR2 YYREEE, per germline (reference sequence). The CDR3 sequence is 15 residues long. The V segment lost 3 bases and the J segment 2 bases; nucleotides outside the gene matches: 7. The CDR3 here is CASSSAPGQQETQYF. The CDR3 region has the DNA TGTGCCAGCAGCTCTGCTCCGGGACAGCAAGAGACCCAGTACTTC.

The chain joins TRBV11-2 to TRBJ2-2, with 10 positions matching TRBD2. This CDR3 comprises 16 residues. Trimming at V came to 0 bases and at J to 7 bases, leaving 5 bases not matched to a gene. CDR1 and CDR2 (germline): SGHAT, FQNNGV. The CDR3 spells CASSLDPSGSVGELFF. In DNA form, the CDR3 reads TGTGCCAGCAGCTTAGATCCTAGCGGGAGCGTCGGGGAGCTGTTTTTT.

CDR3 loop: CASNPDMVEAFF. The CDR3 DNA sequence: TGCGCCAGCAACCCTGACATGGTGGAAGCTTTCTTT. V and J are TRBV23-1 and TRBJ1-1; the D is unclear. TRBV23-1 is filed as an ORF, its function uncertain. The CDR3 is 12 residues long. Trimming stripped 7 bases from V and 8 bases from J, with 14 bases between.